The rows below give T cell receptor beta chains drawn from one sample of a study of identical twins. TCRdb fed the 5' RACE reads into MiXCR, producing one record per CDR3 protein. Of about 530,000 distinct CDR3 sequences listed, more than 20% are singletons. These sequences were also reported in another study, on yellow fever vaccine responses in identical twins.

The sample consisted of CD4+ T cells sorted from blood. These receptors all come from a woman under 30 in good health. Each CDR3 is given with its conserved first and last residue. D genes are given only for firm matches. The listing skips clone size in some rows; elsewhere it reads once, few, many or a size class.

TRBV12-3/TRBV12-4,TRBJ2-2,NA,NA,TGTGCCAGCAGTTTCATCCCGAGTAGCGGTTACACCGGGGAGCTGTTTTTT,CASSFIPSSGYTGELFF
TRBV20-1,TRBJ2-1,NA,TRBD2,TGCAGTGCTAGAAGGGTAGCGGGAGCTCGCAATGAGCAGTTCTTC,CSARRVAGARNEQFF
TRBV18,TRBJ2-7,few,TRBD2,TGTGCCAGCTCACCGAGCATAGCGGGAACAGCGTACGAGCAGTACTTC,CASSPSIAGTAYEQYF
TRBV7-6,TRBJ2-1,NA,TRBD2,TGTGCCAGCAGCTTAGTTCCTAGCGGGGGGTACAATGAGCAGTTCTTC,CASSLVPSGGYNEQFF
TRBV14,TRBJ1-5,NA,NA,TGTGCCAGCAGCCAAGGCTTCCCACCTGCCCCCAATCAGCCCCAGCATTTT,CASSQGFPPAPNQPQHF
TRBV20-1,TRBJ1-2,NA,NA,TGCAGTGCTATAGGCCAGGGTAGAAGGGATGGCTACACCTTC,CSAIGQGRRDGYTF
TRBV4-1,TRBJ2-4,few,NA,TGCGCCAGCAGCCAAGAAGGGACTTTTCGTCGAGCTCAGTACTTC,CASSQEGTFRRAQYF
TRBV12-3/TRBV12-4,TRBJ2-3,NA,NA,TGTGCCAGCAGTCCGCGAACTGAGGGCGCGCAGTATTTT,CASSPRTEGAQYF
TRBV5-6,TRBJ2-5,few,NA,TGTGCCAGCAGCTTGGATCCGGGGGCCCAAGAGACCCAGTACTTC,CASSLDPGAQETQYF
TRBV20-1,TRBJ2-7,NA,NA,TGCAGTGCTCAACCGCCGGCTCTCTACGAGCAGTACTTC,CSAQPPALYEQYF
TRBV7-6,TRBJ1-4,NA,NA,TGTGCCAGCAGCTTAAACCTGGGGGAAAAACTGTTTTTT,CASSLNLGEKLFF
TRBV12-3/TRBV12-4,TRBJ2-3,NA,TRBD2,TGTGCCAGCAGTTTACTAGCGGGAGCGGGCACAGATACGCAGTATTTT,CASSLLAGAGTDTQYF
TRBV5-1,TRBJ2-1,few,NA,TGCGCCAGCAGCTTGGGATCCTTC,CASSLGSF
TRBV28,TRBJ2-7,few,NA,TGTGCCAGCAGTTTAAGTGGGGGCTGGATGGGCGAGCAGTACTTC,CASSLSGGWMGEQYF
TRBV20-1,TRBJ1-2,NA,NA,TGCAGTGCTTCGGACAGTTCTGGCTACACCTTC,CSASDSSGYTF
TRBV7-8,TRBJ2-1,NA,TRBD2,TGTGCCAGCAGCCGACTAGCGTCCGTTTCCTACAATGAGCAGTTCTTC,CASSRLASVSYNEQFF
TRBV29-1,TRBJ2-2,few,TRBD1,TGCAGCGTGGGAGGGACAGGGCAGAACACCGGGGAGCTGTTTTTT,CSVGGTGQNTGELFF
TRBV4-1,TRBJ2-3,few,TRBD2,TGCGCCAGCAGCCAAGTGGGACTACCGTGGGGTACGCAGTATTTT,CASSQVGLPWGTQYF
TRBV5-1,TRBJ2-3,NA,NA,TGCGCCAGCAGCTTGAAAACAGATACGCAGTATTTT,CASSLKTDTQYF
TRBV12-3/TRBV12-4,TRBJ2-7,once,NA,TGTGCCAGCACTTTAGGCATGTATCACGAGCAGTACTTC,CASTLGMYHEQYF
TRBV5-1,TRBJ1-5,few,NA,TGCGCCAGCAGCGATGGAACCAGCAATCAGCCCCAGCATTTT,CASSDGTSNQPQHF
TRBV18,TRBJ2-7,few,TRBD2,TGTGCCAGCTCACCACCGCTGACTAGCGGGAGAGGGGCCTACGAGCAGTACTTC,CASSPPLTSGRGAYEQYF
TRBV5-1,TRBJ2-3,many,NA,TGCGCCAGCAGCTTCGGTTTGAGCACAGATACGCAGTATTTT,CASSFGLSTDTQYF
TRBV10-3,TRBJ2-1,many,TRBD2,TGTGCCATCAGGATAGCGGGGCCCTACAATGAGCAGTTCTTC,CAIRIAGPYNEQFF